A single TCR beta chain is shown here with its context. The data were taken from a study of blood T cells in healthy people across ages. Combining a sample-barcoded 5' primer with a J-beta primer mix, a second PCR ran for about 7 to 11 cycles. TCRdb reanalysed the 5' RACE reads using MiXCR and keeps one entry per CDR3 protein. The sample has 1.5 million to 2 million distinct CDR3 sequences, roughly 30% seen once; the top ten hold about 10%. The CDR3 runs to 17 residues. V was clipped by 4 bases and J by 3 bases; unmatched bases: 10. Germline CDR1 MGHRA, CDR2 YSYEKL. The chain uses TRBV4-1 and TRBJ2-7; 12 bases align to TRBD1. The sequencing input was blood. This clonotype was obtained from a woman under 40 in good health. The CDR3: CASSPLRGDRGLYEQYF. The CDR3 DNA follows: TGCGCCAGCAGCCCCCTAAGAGGGGACAGGGGGCTCTACGAGCAGTACTTC.